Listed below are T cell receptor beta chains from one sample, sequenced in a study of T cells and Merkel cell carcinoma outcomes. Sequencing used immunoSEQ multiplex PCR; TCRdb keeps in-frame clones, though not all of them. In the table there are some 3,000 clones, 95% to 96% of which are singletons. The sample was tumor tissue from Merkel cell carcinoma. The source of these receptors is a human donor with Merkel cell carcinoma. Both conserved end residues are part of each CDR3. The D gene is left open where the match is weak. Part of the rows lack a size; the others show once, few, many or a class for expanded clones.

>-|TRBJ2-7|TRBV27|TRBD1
TGTGCCAGCAGTTTCGACAGGGTAGGTTACGAGCAGTACTTC
CASSFDRVGYEQYF
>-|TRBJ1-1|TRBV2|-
TGTGCCAGCACCCTCCGACGGGACACTGAAGCTTTCTTT
CASTLRRDTEAFF
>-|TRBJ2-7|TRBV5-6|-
TGTGCCAGCAGCTCTTCCTACGAGCAGTACTTC
CASSSSYEQYF
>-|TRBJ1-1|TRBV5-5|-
TGTGCCAGCAGCTTGGGGGCGGGGAGAATGAACACTGAAGCTTTCTTT
CASSLGAGRMNTEAFF
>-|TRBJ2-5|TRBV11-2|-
TGTGTCAGCAGCGTCCGAGAGCGGGAGACCCAGTACTTC
CVSSVRERETQYF
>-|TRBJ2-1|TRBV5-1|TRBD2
TGCGCCAGCAGCTTGATCAGGGCTAGCGGGGCGAGTGAGCAGTTCTTC
CASSLIRASGASEQFF
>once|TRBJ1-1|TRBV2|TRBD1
TGTGCCAGCAGTGAAGGACGGCACAGGGGGGCTGAAGCTTTCTTT
CASSEGRHRGAEAFF
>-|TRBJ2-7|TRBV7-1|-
TGTGCCAGCAGCTTAGTTGGTAGCGGCCACTCCTACGAGCAGTACTTC
CASSLVGSGHSYEQYF
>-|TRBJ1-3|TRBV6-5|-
TGTGCCAGCACCTCATCTGGAAACACCATATATTTT
CASTSSGNTIYF
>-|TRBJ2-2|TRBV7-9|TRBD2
TGTGCCTACCCAAGGACTAGCGGGAGTACCGGGGAGCTGTTTTTT
CAYPRTSGSTGELFF
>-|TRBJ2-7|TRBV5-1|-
TGCGCCAGCAGCACGGAGCTTCTCTACGAGCAGTACTTC
CASSTELLYEQYF
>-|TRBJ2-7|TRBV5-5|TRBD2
TGTGCCAGCAGCTTGCGGACTAGCTATGACGAGCAGTACTTC
CASSLRTSYDEQYF
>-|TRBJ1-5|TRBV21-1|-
TGTGCCAGCACTAGGGACAGGTGGGGCAATCAGCCCCAGCATTTT
CASTRDRWGNQPQHF
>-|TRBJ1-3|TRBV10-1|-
TGCGCCAGCCGTACCCGTTTCGCTGGAAACACCATATATTTT
CASRTRFAGNTIYF
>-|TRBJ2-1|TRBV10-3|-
TGTGCCATCAGTGAGGGGGCTAGCTCCTACAATGAGCAGTTCTTC
CAISEGASSYNEQFF
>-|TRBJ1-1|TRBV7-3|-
TGTGCCAGCAGTCGGGGTATGAACACTGAAGCTTTCTTT
CASSRGMNTEAFF
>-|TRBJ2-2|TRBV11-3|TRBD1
TGTGCCAGCAGCCGCCTGGGACAGGGCAACACCGGGGAGCTGTTTTTT
CASSRLGQGNTGELFF
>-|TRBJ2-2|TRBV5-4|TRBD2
TGTGCCAGCAGCTCCGGGGGACTAGCGGGAGCCGCCGGGGAGCTGTTTTTT
CASSSGGLAGAAGELFF